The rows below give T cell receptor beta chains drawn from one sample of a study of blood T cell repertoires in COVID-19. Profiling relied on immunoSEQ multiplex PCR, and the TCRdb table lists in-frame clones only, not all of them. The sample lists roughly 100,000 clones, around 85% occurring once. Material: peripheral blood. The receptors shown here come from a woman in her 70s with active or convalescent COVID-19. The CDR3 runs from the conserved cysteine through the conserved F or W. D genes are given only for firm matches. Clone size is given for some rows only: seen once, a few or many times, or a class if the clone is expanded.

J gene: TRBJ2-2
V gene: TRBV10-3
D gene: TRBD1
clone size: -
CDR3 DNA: TGTGCCACCAAACTTCAGGGGGCGGGCGGGGAGCTGTTTTTT
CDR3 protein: CATKLQGAGGELFF

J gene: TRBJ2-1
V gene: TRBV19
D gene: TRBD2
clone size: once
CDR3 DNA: TGTGCCAGTAGTATAAGTCGACGGGTTGCGGGAGGGTATGGGTCCTACAATGAGCAGTTCTTC
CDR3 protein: CASSISRRVAGGYGSYNEQFF

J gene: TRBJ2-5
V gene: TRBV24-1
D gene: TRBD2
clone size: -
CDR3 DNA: TGTGCCACCAGTGATCCCCTTGGGGGGGGCCAAGAGACCCAGTACTTC
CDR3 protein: CATSDPLGGGQETQYF

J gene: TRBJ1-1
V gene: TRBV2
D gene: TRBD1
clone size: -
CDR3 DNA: TGTGCCAGCAGTTCGGAACAGGGGAGGAACACTGAAGCTTTCTTT
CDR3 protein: CASSSEQGRNTEAFF

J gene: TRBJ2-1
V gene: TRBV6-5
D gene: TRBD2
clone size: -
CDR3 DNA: TGTGCCAGCAGCTCCGGACTAGCGGGAACAAATGAGCAGTTCTTC
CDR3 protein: CASSSGLAGTNEQFF

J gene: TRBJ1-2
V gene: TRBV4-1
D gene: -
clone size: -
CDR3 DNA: TGCGCCAGCAGCCAACTTTTACTGGACAGCCAAAACTATGGCTACACCTTC
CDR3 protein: CASSQLLLDSQNYGYTF

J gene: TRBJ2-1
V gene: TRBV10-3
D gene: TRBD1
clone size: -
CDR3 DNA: TGTGCCATCAGAGAGGACAGGGGGCGTCAGGAGCAGTTCTTC
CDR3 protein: CAIREDRGRQEQFF

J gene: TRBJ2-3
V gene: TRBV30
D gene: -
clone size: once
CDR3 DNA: TGTGCCTGGACCCGGGACATACTACGCACAGATACGCAGTATTTT
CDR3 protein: CAWTRDILRTDTQYF

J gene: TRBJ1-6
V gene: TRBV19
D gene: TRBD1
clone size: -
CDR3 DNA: TGTGCCAGTTACCAGGGGGCAGCTAATTCACCCCTCCACTTT
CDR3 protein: CASYQGAANSPLHF

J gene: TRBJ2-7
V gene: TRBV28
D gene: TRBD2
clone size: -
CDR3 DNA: TGTGCCAGCAGTTCACTAGCGGGCTACGAGCAGTACTTC
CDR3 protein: CASSSLAGYEQYF

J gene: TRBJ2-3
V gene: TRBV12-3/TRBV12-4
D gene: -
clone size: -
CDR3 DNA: TGTGCCAGCACCTGGACACTCTATACGCAGTATTTT
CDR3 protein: CASTWTLYTQYF

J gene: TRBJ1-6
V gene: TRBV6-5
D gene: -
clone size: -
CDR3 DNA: TGTGCCAGCAGTTACTCGGGGGGGGATAATTCACCCCTCCACTTT
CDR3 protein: CASSYSGGDNSPLHF

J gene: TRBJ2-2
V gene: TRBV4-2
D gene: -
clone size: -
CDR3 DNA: TGTGCCAGCAGCCGCGGGGACACCGGGGAGCTGTTTTTT
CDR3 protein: CASSRGDTGELFF

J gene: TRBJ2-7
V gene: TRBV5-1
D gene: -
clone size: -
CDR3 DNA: TGCGCCAGCAGCTTGGCCAGACAGGCCCACGAGCAGTACTTC
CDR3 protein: CASSLARQAHEQYF

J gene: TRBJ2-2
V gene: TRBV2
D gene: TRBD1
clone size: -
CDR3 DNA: TGTGCCAGCAGTGATGTGGGACAGGGGGCTGTCGGGGAGCTGTTTTTT
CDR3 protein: CASSDVGQGAVGELFF

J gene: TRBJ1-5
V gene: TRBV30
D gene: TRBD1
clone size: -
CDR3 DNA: TGTGCCTGGAGTGTACGTCTGGGACAGGGGGACCATCAGCCCCAGCATTTT
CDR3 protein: CAWSVRLGQGDHQPQHF

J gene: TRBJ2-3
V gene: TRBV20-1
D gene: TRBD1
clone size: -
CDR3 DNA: TGCAGTGCTAGTGTCGGGACAGGGGGCACAGATACGCAGTATTTT
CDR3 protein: CSASVGTGGTDTQYF

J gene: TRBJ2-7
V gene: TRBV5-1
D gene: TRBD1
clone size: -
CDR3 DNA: TGCGCCAGCAGCACGACAGGGGGACCTAGGGAGCAGTACTTC
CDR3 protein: CASSTTGGPREQYF

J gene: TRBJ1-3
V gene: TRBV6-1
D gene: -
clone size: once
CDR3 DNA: TGTGCCAGCAGTGAAGCTCTGGGCAGAAGAAACACCATATATTTT
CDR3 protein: CASSEALGRRNTIYF

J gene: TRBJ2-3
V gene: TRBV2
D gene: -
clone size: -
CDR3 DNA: TGTGCCAGCATCTCCTATTTAGAAGATACGCAGTATTTT
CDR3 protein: CASISYLEDTQYF

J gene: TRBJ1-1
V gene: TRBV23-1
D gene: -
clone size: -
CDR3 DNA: TGCGCCAGCACCCGGAGAGCAGGGAATGAAGCTTTCTTT
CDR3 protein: CASTRRAGNEAFF

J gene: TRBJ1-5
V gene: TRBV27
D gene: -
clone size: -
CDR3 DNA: TGTGCCAGCAGTTTCAGGAAAAATAGCAATCAGCCCCAGCATTTT
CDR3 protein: CASSFRKNSNQPQHF

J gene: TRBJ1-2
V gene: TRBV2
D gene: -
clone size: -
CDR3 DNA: TGTGCCAGCAGGGAACAGGGAAAGGACTATGGCTACACCTTC
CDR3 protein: CASREQGKDYGYTF

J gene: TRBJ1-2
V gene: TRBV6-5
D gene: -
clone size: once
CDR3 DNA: -
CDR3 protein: CASSTSQGYYGYTF

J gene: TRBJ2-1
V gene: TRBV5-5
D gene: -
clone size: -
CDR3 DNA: TGTGCCAGCAGCTTGTCCGCCCGAGGGTACAATGAGCAGTTCTTC
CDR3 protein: CASSLSARGYNEQFF

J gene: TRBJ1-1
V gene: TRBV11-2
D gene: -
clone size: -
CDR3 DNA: TGTGCCAGCAGCTCACTGTGGAACACTGAAGCTTTCTTT
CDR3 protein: CASSSLWNTEAFF

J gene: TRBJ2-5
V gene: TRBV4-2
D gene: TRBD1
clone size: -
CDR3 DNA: TGTGCCAGCAGCCCGGGGACAGGGGGGCAAGAGACCCAGTACTTC
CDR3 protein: CASSPGTGGQETQYF

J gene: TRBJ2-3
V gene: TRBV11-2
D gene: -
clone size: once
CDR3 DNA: TGTGCCAGCAGCCATAAGGGGACTAGCACAGATACGCAGTATTTT
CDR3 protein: CASSHKGTSTDTQYF